These 7 T cell receptor beta chains came from one sample sequenced in a study of blood T cell repertoires in COVID-19. Using immunoSEQ multiplex PCR, the repertoire was profiled, and TCRdb retains in-frame clones only, with some absent. This table has 62,000 or so clones, roughly 85% appearing once. Sequenced sample: peripheral blood. These receptors were collected from a woman aged 60-70 years with acute or convalescent COVID-19.

The J gene is TRBJ1-1, the V gene TRBV11-2; 7 bases fit TRBD1. Per the germline V gene, CDR1 is SGHAT and CDR2 is FQNNGV. The length of the CDR3 is 15 residues. After removal of 6 bases from V and 0 bases from J, the junction contained 7 bases not matched to a gene. The chain's CDR3 is CASRVAGTVNTEAFF. CDR3 coding DNA: TGTGCCAGCAGAGTAGCCGGGACAGTGAACACTGAAGCTTTCTTT.

This chain joins TRBV24-1 and TRBJ1-5; D is uncertain. The germline gives CDR1 KGHDR, CDR2 SFDVKD. This CDR3 is 12 amino acids long. Trimming took 3 bases from V and 4 from J, leaving 3 bases between them. The CDR3 reads CATSDQNQPQHF. Written as DNA, the CDR3 is TGTGCCACCAGTGATCAAAATCAGCCCCAGCATTTT.

This chain uses TRBV5-1 with TRBJ2-1; 9 positions agree with TRBD2. With 4 bases clipped from V and 2 bases from J, the junction kept 1 base outside the gene matches. This CDR3 comprises 14 residues. Germline V gives CDR1 SGHRS, CDR2 YFSETQ. CDR3 region: CASSPSGTYNEQFF. CDR3 DNA sequence: TGCGCCAGCAGCCCTAGCGGGACCTACAATGAGCAGTTCTTC.

The chain recombines TRBV3-1 (or the pseudogene TRBV3-2) with TRBJ1-4, with 10 positions matching TRBD1. V was pared by 4 bases and J by 7 bases, with 6 bases of the junction left unmatched. The CDR3 is 15 residues long. The germline gives CDR1 LGHDT, CDR2 YNNKEL (reference sequence). The CDR3 coding sequence is TGTGCCAGCAGCCCTTCGACAGGGGGCGGTGAAAAACTGTTTTTT. Translation gives CASSPSTGGGEKLFF.

The rearrangement joins TRBV5-1 to TRBJ1-3; D is unresolved. Trimming left V 0 bases short and J 3 bases short, with 7 bases between. The CDR3 sequence is 14 residues long. Germline assignment: CDR1 SGHRS and CDR2 YFSETQ. The CDR3 is CASSLGALGNTIYF. The DNA for the CDR3 is TGCGCCAGCAGCTTGGGGGCGCTTGGAAACACCATATATTTT.

The sample holds one count of this clone. The gene calls are TRBV18 and TRBJ1-2; TRBD1 might be the D (5 bases). Germline CDR1 is KGHSH and CDR2 is LQKENI. The CDR3 sequence is 17 residues long. V lost 1 base, J lost 1 base, and 16 bases lay in between. In DNA, the CDR3 is TGTGCCAGCTCACCACAGGGAGGGGCCAGGATTAACTATGGCTACACCTTC. This encodes CASSPQGGARINYGYTF.

This chain joins TRBV6-5 and TRBJ1-5; 8 bases line up with TRBD1. This CDR3 has 12 amino acids. Per the germline V gene, CDR1 is MNHEY and CDR2 is SVGAGI. With V trimmed by 7 bases and J by 7 bases, 3 bases remained unmatched. CDR3 residues: CASKTGGQPQHF. DNA of the CDR3: TGTGCCAGCAAAACAGGGGGACAGCCCCAGCATTTT.